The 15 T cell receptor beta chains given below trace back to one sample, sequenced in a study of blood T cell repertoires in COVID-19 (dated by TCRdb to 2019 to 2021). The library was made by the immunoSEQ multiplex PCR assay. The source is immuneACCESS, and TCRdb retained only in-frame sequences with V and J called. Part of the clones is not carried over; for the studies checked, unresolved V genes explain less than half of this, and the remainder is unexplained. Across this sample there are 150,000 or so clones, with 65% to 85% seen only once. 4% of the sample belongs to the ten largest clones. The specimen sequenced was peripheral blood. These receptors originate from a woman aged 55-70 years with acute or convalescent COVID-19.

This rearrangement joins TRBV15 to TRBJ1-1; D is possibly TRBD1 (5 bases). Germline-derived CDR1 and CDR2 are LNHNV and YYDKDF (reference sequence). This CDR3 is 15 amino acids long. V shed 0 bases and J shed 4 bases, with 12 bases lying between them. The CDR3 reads CATSRDLQGGTEAFF. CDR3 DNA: TGTGCCACCAGCAGAGATCTTCAGGGCGGCACTGAAGCTTTCTTT.

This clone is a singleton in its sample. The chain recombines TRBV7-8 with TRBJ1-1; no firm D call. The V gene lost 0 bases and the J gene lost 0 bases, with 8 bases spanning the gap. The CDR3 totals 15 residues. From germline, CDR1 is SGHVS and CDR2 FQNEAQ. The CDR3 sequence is CASSLALRVNTEAFF. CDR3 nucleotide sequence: TGTGCCAGCAGCTTAGCACTGAGGGTGAACACTGAAGCTTTCTTT.

The chain's CDR3 is CAGAAPGDTEAFF. CDR3 nucleotides: TGTGCCGGAGCGGCACCGGGGGACACTGAAGCTTTCTTT. The gene calls are TRBV30 and TRBJ1-1; possibly TRBD1 for D (5 bases). V lost 8 bases to trimming and J lost 3 bases, with 16 bases between them. There are 13 residues in the CDR3. Germline CDR1 and CDR2: GTSNPN and SVGIG (reference sequence).

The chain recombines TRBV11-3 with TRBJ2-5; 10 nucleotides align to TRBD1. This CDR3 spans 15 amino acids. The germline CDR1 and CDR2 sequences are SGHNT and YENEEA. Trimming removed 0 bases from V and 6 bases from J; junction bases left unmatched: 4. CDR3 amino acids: CASSLEGQGKQTQYF. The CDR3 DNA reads TGTGCCAGCAGCTTAGAGGGACAGGGGAAACAGACCCAGTACTTC.

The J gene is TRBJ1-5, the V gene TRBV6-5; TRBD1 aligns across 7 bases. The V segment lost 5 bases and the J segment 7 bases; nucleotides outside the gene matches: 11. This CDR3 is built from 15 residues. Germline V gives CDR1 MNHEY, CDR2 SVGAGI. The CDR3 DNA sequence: TGTGCCAGCAGTCCAAGCAGGGGGTCAGGGCAGCCCCAGCATTTT. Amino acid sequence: CASSPSRGSGQPQHF.

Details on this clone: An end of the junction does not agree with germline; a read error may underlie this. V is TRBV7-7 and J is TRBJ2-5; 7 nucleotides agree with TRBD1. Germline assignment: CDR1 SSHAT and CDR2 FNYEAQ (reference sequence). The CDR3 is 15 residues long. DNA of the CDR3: TGTGCTAGCAGCTTGGGGTGGGGACAGCAAGAGACCCAGTACTTC. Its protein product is CASSLGWGQQETQYF.

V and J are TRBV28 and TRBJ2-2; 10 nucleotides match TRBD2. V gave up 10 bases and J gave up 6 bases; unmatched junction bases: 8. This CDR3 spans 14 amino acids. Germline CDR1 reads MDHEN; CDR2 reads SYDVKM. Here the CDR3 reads CAIQRAGGAGELFF. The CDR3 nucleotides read TGTGCCATTCAACGAGCGGGAGGGGCCGGGGAGCTGTTTTTT.

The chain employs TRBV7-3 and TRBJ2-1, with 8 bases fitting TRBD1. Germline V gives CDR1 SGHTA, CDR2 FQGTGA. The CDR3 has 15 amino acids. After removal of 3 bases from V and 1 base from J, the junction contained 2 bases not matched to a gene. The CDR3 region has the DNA TGTGCCAGCAGCTTCCAGGGGGCGTCCTACAATGAGCAGTTCTTC. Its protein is CASSFQGASYNEQFF.

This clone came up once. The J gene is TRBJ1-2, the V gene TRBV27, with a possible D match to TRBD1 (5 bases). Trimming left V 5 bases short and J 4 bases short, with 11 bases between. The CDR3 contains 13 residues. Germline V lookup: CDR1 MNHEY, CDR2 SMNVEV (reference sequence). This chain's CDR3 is CASSIREGYGYTF. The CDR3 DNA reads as TGTGCCAGCAGTATCAGGGAAGGCTATGGCTACACCTTC.

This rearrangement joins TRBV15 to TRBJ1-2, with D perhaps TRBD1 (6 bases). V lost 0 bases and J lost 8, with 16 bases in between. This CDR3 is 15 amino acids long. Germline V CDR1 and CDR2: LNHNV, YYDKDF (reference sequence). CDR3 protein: CATSRDLWQGKGYTF. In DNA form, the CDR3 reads TGTGCCACCAGCAGAGATTTATGGCAGGGGAAAGGCTACACCTTC.

Here the CDR3 reads CSATGSGYEQYF. In DNA, the CDR3 is TGCAGCGCCACAGGGTCAGGCTACGAGCAGTACTTC. The chain is built from TRBV29-1 and TRBJ2-7; a weak D match, TRBD1 (6 bases). The V gene lost 7 bases and the J gene lost 3 bases, with 13 bases spanning the gap. Looked up from germline, CDR1 is SQVTM and CDR2 is ANQGSEA. The CDR3 consists of 12 residues.

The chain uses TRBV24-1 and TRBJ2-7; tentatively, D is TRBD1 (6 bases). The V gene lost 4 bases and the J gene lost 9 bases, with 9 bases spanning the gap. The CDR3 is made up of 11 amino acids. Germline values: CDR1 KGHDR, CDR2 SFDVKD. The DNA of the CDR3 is TGTGCCACCAGTGAGGACAGCATGCAGTACTTC. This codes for CATSEDSMQYF.

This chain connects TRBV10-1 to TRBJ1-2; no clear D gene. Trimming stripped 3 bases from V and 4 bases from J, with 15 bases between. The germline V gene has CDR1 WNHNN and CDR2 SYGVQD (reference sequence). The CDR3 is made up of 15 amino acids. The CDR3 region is CASSDRRRPSYGYTF. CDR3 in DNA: TGCGCCAGCAGTGATAGAAGGAGGCCTAGCTATGGCTACACCTTC.

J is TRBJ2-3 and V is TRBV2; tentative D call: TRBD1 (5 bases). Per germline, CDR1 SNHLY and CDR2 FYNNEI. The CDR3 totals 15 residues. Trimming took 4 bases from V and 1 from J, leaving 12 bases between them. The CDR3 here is CASSAWGRGTDTQYF. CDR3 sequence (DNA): TGTGCCAGCAGTGCCTGGGGCAGGGGCACAGATACGCAGTATTTT. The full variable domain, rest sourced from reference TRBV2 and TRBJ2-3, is EPEVTQTPSHQVTQMGQEVILRCVPISNHLYFYWYRQILGQKVEFLVSFYNNEISEKSEIFDDQFSVERPDGSNFTLKIRSTKLEDSAMYFCASSAWGRGTDTQYFGPGTRLTVL.

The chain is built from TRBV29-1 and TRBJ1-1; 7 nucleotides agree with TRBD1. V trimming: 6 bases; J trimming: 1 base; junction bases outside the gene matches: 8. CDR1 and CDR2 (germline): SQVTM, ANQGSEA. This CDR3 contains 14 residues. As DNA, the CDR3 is TGCAGCGTGACAGGGAAAAAACGGAACACTGAAGCTTTCTTT. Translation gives CSVTGKKRNTEAFF.